A selection of T cell receptor beta chains follows, all from one sample in a study of immune evolution from preneoplasia to lung adenocarcinoma. This table comes from immunoSEQ multiplex PCR, and its TCRdb copy is limited to in-frame clones, with some not included. The repertoire holds over 6,500 clones, with about 85% as singletons. Material: FFPE minimally invasive lung adenocarcinoma tissue. Source of these receptors: a person at least 80 years old with lung adenocarcinoma. Both conserved end residues are part of each CDR3. The D gene is left open where the match is weak. Expanded clones are given a class, and other clones once, few, many or no size at all.

CDR3nt: TGTGCCAGCAGCTTGGAAGTGAGGACCGGGGAGCTGTTTTTT
CDR3aa: CASSLEVRTGELFF
v_gene: TRBV5-4
j_gene: TRBJ2-2
d_gene: -
abundance: -

CDR3nt: TGTGCCAGCAGTACGAGAGCAGGGTTTAGTCAGCCCCAGCATTTT
CDR3aa: CASSTRAGFSQPQHF
v_gene: TRBV6-5
j_gene: TRBJ1-5
d_gene: -
abundance: -

CDR3nt: TGTGCCAGCAGCCCAATCCCTAGTGGGGAGACCCAGTACTTC
CDR3aa: CASSPIPSGETQYF
v_gene: TRBV5-4
j_gene: TRBJ2-5
d_gene: -
abundance: -

CDR3nt: TGTGCCAGCAGCTTTGACCGGGACACCCTCTCCTACGAGCAGTACTTC
CDR3aa: CASSFDRDTLSYEQYF
v_gene: TRBV7-8
j_gene: TRBJ2-7
d_gene: -
abundance: -

CDR3nt: TGTGCCAGCAGTGAAGCCGATAGGCTTTCACCCCTCCACTTT
CDR3aa: CASSEADRLSPLHF
v_gene: TRBV6-1
j_gene: TRBJ1-6
d_gene: -
abundance: once

CDR3nt: TGTGCCAGCTCACCACAGCGGGAGGTAACCTACGAGCAGTACTTC
CDR3aa: CASSPQREVTYEQYF
v_gene: TRBV18
j_gene: TRBJ2-7
d_gene: TRBD2
abundance: -

CDR3nt: TGTGCCAGCAGCGTAGAACCGACCGGGGAGCAGTACTTC
CDR3aa: CASSVEPTGEQYF
v_gene: TRBV9
j_gene: TRBJ2-7
d_gene: -
abundance: -

CDR3nt: TGTGCCAGCAGCCGACAGGGTGCGAACACTGAAGCTTTCTTT
CDR3aa: CASSRQGANTEAFF
v_gene: TRBV14
j_gene: TRBJ1-1
d_gene: TRBD1
abundance: -

CDR3nt: TGTGCCAGCAGCTTAAGGTCGTCGTATCAGCCCCAGCATTTT
CDR3aa: CASSLRSSYQPQHF
v_gene: TRBV11-3
j_gene: TRBJ1-5
d_gene: -
abundance: -

CDR3nt: TGTGCCTGTACAGGGGTCTCCTATAATTCACCCCTCCACTTT
CDR3aa: CACTGVSYNSPLHF
v_gene: TRBV30
j_gene: TRBJ1-6
d_gene: TRBD1
abundance: -

CDR3nt: TGCGCCAGCAGCTCAACAGGGGGGAGTCAGCCCCAGCATTTT
CDR3aa: CASSSTGGSQPQHF
v_gene: TRBV5-1
j_gene: TRBJ1-5
d_gene: TRBD1
abundance: -

CDR3nt: TGTGCCAGCAGCCAACAGGGTAGAAATCAGCCCCAGCATTTT
CDR3aa: CASSQQGRNQPQHF
v_gene: TRBV6-1
j_gene: TRBJ1-5
d_gene: -
abundance: -